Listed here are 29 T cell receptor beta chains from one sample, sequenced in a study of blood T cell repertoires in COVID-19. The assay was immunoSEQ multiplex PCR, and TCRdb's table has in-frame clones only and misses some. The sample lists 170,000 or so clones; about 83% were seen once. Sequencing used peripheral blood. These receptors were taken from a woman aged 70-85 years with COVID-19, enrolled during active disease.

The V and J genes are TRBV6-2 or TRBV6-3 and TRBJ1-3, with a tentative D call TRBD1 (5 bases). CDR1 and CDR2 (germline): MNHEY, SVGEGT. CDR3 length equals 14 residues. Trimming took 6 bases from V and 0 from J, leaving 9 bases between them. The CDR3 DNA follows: TGTGCCAGCAGCGACAGTTACTCTGGAAACACCATATATTTT. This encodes CASSDSYSGNTIYF.

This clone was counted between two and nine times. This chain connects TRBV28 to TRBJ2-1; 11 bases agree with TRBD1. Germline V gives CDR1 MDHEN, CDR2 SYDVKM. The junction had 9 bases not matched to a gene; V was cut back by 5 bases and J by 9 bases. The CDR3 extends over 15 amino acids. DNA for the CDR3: TGTGCCAGCAGTGCCTCCGGGACAGGGGGTAGTGAGCAGTTCTTC. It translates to CASSASGTGGSEQFF. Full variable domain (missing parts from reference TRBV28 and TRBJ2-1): DVKVTQSSRYLVKRTGEKVFLECVQDMDHENMFWYRQDPGLGLRLIYFSYDVKMKEKGDIPEGYSVSREKKERFSLILESASTNQTSMYLCASSASGTGGSEQFFGPGTRLTVL.

CDR3 in DNA: TGTGCCAGCAGTTTAGGTGGTAGGGGCACTGAAGCTTTCTTT. Residues: CASSLGGRGTEAFF. This chain uses TRBV27 with TRBJ1-1; a possible D gene is TRBD1 (5 bases). V gave up 2 bases and J gave up 4 bases, with 11 bases separating them. The CDR3 is 14 amino acids. In germline, CDR1 is MNHEY, CDR2 SMNVEV (reference sequence).

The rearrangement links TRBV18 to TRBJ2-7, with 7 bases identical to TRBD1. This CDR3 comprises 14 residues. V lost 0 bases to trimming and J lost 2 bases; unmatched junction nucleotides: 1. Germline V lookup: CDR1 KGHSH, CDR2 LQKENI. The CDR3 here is CASSPPGQTYEQYF. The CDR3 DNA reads TGTGCCAGCTCACCACCGGGACAGACCTACGAGCAGTACTTC.

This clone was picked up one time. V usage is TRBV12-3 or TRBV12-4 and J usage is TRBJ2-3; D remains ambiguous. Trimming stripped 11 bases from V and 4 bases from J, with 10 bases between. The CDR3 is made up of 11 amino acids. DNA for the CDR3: TGTGCCTCCGCTATAGCAGATACGCAGTATTTT. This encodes CASAIADTQYF.

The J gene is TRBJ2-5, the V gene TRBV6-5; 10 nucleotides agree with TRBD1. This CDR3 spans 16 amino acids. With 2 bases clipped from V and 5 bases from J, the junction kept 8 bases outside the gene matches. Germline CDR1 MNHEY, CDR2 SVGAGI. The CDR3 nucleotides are TGTGCCAGCAGTTACGCAACCCCGGGACAGGGGGAGACCCAGTACTTC. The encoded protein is CASSYATPGQGETQYF.

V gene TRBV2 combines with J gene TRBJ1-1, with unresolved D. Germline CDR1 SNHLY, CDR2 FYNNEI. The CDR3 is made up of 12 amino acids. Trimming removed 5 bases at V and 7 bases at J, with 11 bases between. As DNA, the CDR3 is TGTGCCAGCAGTTATATAGCGTTTGAAGCTTTCTTT. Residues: CASSYIAFEAFF. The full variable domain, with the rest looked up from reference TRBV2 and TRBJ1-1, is EPEVTQTPSHQVTQMGQEVILRCVPISNHLYFYWYRQILGQKVEFLVSFYNNEISEKSEIFDDQFSVERPDGSNFTLKIRSTKLEDSAMYFCASSYIAFEAFFGQGTRLTVV.

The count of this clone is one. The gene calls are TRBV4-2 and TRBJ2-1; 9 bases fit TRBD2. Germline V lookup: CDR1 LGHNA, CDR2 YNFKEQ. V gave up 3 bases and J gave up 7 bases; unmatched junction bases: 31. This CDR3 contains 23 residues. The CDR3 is CASSHYKTQPGVIAGVRLNEQFF. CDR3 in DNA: TGTGCCAGCAGCCATTATAAGACCCAACCGGGAGTAATAGCGGGAGTGCGGTTGAATGAGCAGTTCTTC.

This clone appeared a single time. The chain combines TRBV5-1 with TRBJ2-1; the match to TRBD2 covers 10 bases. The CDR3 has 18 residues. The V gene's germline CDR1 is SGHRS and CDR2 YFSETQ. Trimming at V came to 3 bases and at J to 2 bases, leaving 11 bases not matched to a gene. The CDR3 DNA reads TGCGCCAGCAGCTACGGGTGGGGTACTAGCGGGACCTACAATGAGCAGTTCTTC. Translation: CASSYGWGTSGTYNEQFF. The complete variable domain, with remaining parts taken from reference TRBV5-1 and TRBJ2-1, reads KAGVTQTPRYLIKTRGQQVTLSCSPISGHRSVSWYQQTPGQGLQFLFEYFSETQRNKGNFPGRFSGRQFSNSRSEMNVSTLELGDSALYLCASSYGWGTSGTYNEQFFGPGTRLTVL.

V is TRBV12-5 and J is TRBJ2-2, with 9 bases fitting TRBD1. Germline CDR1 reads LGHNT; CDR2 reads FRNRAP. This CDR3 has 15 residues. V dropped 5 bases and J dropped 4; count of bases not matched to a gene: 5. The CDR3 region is CASGPGTGTTGELFF. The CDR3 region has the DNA TGTGCTAGTGGTCCCGGGACAGGGACCACCGGGGAGCTGTTTTTT.

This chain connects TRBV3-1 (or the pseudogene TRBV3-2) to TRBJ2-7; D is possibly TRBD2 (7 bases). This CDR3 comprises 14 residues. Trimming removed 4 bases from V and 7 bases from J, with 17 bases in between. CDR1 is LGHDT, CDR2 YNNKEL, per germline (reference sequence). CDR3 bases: TGTGCCAGCAGCCTAAGAACAGGGAGGGGAGAGCAGTACTTC. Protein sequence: CASSLRTGRGEQYF.

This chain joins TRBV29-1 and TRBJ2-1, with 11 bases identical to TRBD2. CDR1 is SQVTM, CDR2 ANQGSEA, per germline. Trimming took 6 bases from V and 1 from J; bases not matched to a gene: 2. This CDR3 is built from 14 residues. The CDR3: CSVRLAGSYNEQFF. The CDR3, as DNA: TGCAGCGTCAGACTAGCGGGATCCTACAATGAGCAGTTCTTC.

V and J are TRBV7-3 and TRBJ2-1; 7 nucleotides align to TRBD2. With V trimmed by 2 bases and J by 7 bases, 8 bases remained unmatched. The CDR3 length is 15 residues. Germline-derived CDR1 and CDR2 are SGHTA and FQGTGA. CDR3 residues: CASSLFAGAGNEQFF. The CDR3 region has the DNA TGTGCCAGCAGCTTATTTGCGGGAGCTGGTAATGAGCAGTTCTTC.

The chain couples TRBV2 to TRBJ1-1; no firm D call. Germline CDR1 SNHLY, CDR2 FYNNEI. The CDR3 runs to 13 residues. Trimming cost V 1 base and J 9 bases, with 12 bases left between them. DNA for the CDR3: TGTGCCAGCAGTGAAGGCAGTTATGCCCAAGCTTTCTTT. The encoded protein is CASSEGSYAQAFF.

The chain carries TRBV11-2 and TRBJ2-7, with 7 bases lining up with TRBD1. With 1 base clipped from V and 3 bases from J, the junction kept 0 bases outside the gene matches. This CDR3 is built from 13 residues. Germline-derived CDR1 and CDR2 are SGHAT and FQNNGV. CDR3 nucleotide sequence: TGTGCCAGCAGCTTAGGGGACAGCTACGAGCAGTACTTC. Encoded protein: CASSLGDSYEQYF.

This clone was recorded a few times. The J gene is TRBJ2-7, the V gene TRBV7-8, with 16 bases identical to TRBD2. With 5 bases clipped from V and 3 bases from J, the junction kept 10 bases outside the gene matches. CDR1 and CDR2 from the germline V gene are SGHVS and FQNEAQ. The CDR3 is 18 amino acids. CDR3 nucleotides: TGTGCCAGCAGCGCCGGGACTAGCGGGAGGGAGTTTGTCTACGAGCAGTACTTC. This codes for CASSAGTSGREFVYEQYF.

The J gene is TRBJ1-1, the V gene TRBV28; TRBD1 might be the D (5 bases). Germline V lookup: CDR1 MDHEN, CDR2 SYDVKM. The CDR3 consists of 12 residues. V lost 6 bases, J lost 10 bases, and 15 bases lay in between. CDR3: CASSLQDRGAFF. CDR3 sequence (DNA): TGTGCCAGCAGCTTACAGGACCGGGGAGCTTTCTTT.

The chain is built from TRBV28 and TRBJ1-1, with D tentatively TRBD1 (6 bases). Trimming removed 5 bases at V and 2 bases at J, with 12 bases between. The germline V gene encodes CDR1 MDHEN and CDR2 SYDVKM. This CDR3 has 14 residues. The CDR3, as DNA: TGTGCCAGCAGTCCTGGGGGCCTTAACACTGAAGCTTTCTTT. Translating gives CASSPGGLNTEAFF.

CDR3 loop: CASSSSARGLSNTGELFF. CDR3 nucleotides: TGTGCCAGCAGTTCGTCGGCTAGGGGGCTTTCGAACACCGGGGAGCTGTTTTTT. This chain links TRBV6-2 or TRBV6-3 with TRBJ2-2, with TRBD1 matching 7 bases. The CDR3 sequence is 18 residues long. The germline V gene has CDR1 MNHEY and CDR2 SVGEGT. V shed 4 bases, J shed 0 bases, and the junction held 11 bases outside the gene matches.

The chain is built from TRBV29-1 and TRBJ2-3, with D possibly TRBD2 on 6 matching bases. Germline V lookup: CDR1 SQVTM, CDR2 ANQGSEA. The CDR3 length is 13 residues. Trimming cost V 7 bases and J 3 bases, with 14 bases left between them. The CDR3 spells CSAGRDGTDTQYF. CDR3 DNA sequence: TGCAGCGCAGGGCGGGACGGGACAGATACGCAGTATTTT.

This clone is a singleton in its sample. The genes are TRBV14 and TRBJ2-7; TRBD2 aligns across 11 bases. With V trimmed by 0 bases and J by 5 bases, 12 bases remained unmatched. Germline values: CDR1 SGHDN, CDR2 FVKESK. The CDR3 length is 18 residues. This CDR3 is CASSQDWQTTSGINEQYF. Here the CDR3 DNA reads TGTGCCAGCAGCCAAGACTGGCAGACGACTAGCGGGATCAACGAGCAGTACTTC. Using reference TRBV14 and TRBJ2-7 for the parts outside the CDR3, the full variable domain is EAGVTQFPSHSVIEKGQTVTLRCDPISGHDNLYWYRRVMGKEIKFLLHFVKESKQDESGMPNNRFLAERTGGTYSTLKVQPAELEDSGVYFCASSQDWQTTSGINEQYFGPGTRLTVT.

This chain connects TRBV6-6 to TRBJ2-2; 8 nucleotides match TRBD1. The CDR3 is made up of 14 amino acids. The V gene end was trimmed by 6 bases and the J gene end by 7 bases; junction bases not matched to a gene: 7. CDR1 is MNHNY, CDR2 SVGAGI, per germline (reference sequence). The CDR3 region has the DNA TGTGCCAGCAGAACGACAGGGGTTGGCGGGGAGCTGTTTTTT. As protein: CASRTTGVGGELFF.

CDR3 sequence: CASSPSGQGFYEQYF. The CDR3 DNA reads as TGTGCCAGCAGCCCGTCGGGACAGGGGTTTTACGAGCAGTACTTC. V and J are TRBV5-5 and TRBJ2-7; TRBD1 agrees at 10 bases. CDR3 length equals 15 residues. Germline V gene data show CDR1 as SGHKS and CDR2 as YYEKEE (reference sequence). Trimming at V came to 4 bases and at J to 4 bases, leaving 8 bases not matched to a gene. The complete variable domain, with remaining parts taken from reference TRBV5-5 and TRBJ2-7, reads DAGVTQSPTHLIKTRGQQVTLRCSPISGHKSVSWYQQVLGQGPQFIFQYYEKEERGRGNFPDRFSARQFPNYSSELNVNALLLGDSALYLCASSPSGQGFYEQYFGPGTRLTVT.

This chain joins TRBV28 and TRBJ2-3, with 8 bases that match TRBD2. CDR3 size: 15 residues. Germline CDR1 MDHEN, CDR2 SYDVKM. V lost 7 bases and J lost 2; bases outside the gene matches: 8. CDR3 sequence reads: CASIEAGAITDTQYF. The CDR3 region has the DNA TGTGCCAGCATAGAAGCGGGAGCCATCACAGATACGCAGTATTTT.

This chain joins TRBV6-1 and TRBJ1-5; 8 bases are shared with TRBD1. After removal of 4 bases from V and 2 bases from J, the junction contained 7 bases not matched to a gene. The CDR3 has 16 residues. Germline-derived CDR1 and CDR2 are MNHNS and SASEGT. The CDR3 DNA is TGTGCCAGCAGTGTCCAGGGGGCTTTAGGCAATCAGCCCCAGCATTTT. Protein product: CASSVQGALGNQPQHF.

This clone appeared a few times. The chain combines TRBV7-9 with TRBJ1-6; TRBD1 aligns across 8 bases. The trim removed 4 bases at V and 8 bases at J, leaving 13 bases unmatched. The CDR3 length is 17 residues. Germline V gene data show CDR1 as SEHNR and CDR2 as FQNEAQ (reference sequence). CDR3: CASSSTTGGTGDSPLHF. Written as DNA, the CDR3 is TGTGCCAGCAGCTCCACTACAGGGGGAACGGGAGATTCACCCCTCCACTTT.

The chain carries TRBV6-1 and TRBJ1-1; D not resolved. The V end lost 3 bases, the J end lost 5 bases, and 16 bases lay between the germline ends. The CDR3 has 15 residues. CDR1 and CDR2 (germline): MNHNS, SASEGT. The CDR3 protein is CASSEGSGVGTEAFF. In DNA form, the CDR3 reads TGTGCCAGCAGTGAGGGGAGTGGGGTCGGGACTGAAGCTTTCTTT.

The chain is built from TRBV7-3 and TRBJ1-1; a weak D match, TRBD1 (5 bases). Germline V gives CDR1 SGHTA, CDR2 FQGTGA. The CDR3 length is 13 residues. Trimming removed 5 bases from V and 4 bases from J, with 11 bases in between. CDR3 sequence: CASSPGRGTEAFF. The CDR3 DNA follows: TGTGCCAGCAGCCCCGGAAGGGGCACTGAAGCTTTCTTT.

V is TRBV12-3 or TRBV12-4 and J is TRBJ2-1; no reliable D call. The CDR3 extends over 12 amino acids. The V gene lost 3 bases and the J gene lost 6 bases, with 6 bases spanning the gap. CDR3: CASSFIGNEQFF. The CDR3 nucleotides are TGTGCCAGCAGTTTTATCGGCAATGAGCAGTTCTTC.